This TCR beta chain is from a study of blood T cell repertoires in COVID-19. The overall study: Spain, Italy and the United States supplied samples that represented acute and convalescent COVID-19. Nucleic acid was either cDNA or gDNA, and it came from T cells, B-cell-depleted T cells, or PBMCs.

Per the study methods: Amplifying reference gene primers gave estimates of nucleated cell counts. Clones were read by immunoSEQ multiplex PCR, and TCRdb kept only the in-frame ones, dropping some. The D gene and trimming were derived from the DNA, and the V and J assignments and clone size from that table. The sample holds 45,000 to 70,000 clones, less than 85% seen once. The CDR3 extends over 13 amino acids. Germline V gene lookup returns CDR1 MNHEY and CDR2 SVGAGI. Trimming left V 6 bases short and J 5 bases short, with 14 bases between. Sequencing was done on a sample of peripheral blood. This TCR derives from a woman aged 45-59 years with active or convalescent COVID-19. The J gene is TRBJ2-7, the V gene TRBV6-5; D possibly corresponds to TRBD1 (6 bases). Here the CDR3 DNA reads TGTGCCAGCAGGGGACAAATAATGAACGAGCAGTACTTC. It codes for CASRGQIMNEQYF.